This is a list of T cell receptor beta chains from one sample in a study of blood T cell repertoires in COVID-19. Only in-frame clones appear in the TCRdb table, and some are missing; sequencing was by immunoSEQ multiplex PCR. This sample has about 270,000 clones, with approximately 86% found just once. Material for sequencing was peripheral blood. These receptors originate from a man aged 40-55 years who had recovered from COVID-19. Both conserved end residues are part of each CDR3. Fields, in order: J gene, V gene, CDR3 protein.

TRBJ2-7 TRBV6-5 CASGRETGGKYEQYF
TRBJ1-6 TRBV5-1 CASSWTGGENSPLHF
TRBJ2-7 TRBV12-5 CASGLGLTGYEQYF
TRBJ1-1 TRBV7-3 CASSPGQGNTEAFF
TRBJ2-2 TRBV18 CASSPLGTPHTGELFF
TRBJ2-1 TRBV6-4 CASSPVAGASNEQFF
TRBJ2-1 TRBV7-2 CASSLGAGGQFF
TRBJ2-7 TRBV2 CASSEFGGFYEQYF
TRBJ1-2 TRBV11-2 CASSTLPILSPDSVYGYTF
TRBJ2-7 TRBV19 CASSIQAGAYEQYF
TRBJ2-2 TRBV10-3 CAINEPTTGSGELFF
TRBJ2-3 TRBV7-2 CASSLTGLAGGETQYF
TRBJ2-5 TRBV5-1 CASSPPAGVDQETQYF
TRBJ2-3 TRBV9 CASSVGQGSGGRGQYF
TRBJ2-3 TRBV2 CASNRSPAFDSTDTQYF
TRBJ2-1 TRBV4-2 CASSQGGGSLSYNEQFF
TRBJ2-1 TRBV7-2 CASSPWTGTSANEQFF
TRBJ1-2 TRBV27 CASSLGQGYGYTF
TRBJ2-7 TRBV19 CASSPRVISYEQYF
TRBJ2-2 TRBV6-5 CASTREGNTGELFF
TRBJ2-5 TRBV19 CASSSLAGGQETQYF
TRBJ1-5 TRBV5-1 CASSFGTGVGPQHF
TRBJ2-7 TRBV2 CASSASTGLGEQYF
TRBJ1-1 TRBV29-1 CSVERPRGWGTEAFF
TRBJ2-3 TRBV28 CASSPLPGKPDTQYF
TRBJ1-6 TRBV2 CASSEGVAPRSYNSPLHF
TRBJ1-4 TRBV30 CASYDRGEKLFF
TRBJ1-2 TRBV2 CASSVGTGGVVGGYTF
TRBJ2-5 TRBV5-1 CASSVSQIQETQYF
TRBJ2-7 TRBV5-8 CASGGTGTYEQYF
TRBJ2-7 TRBV5-1 CASSLAPRLLTGSYEQYF
TRBJ1-2 TRBV4-2 CASSRIRQGAPWYGYTF
TRBJ2-7 TRBV30 CAWSSLHEQYF
TRBJ2-5 TRBV23-1 CASSQSALAPWETQYF
TRBJ2-1 TRBV11-2 CASSPLGLAGGQFF
TRBJ2-7 TRBV27 CASRGGTSGGYYEQYF
TRBJ2-7 TRBV7-2 CASSPAGGLSAYEQYF
TRBJ1-2 TRBV3-1/TRBV3-2 CASSQAMGRYGYTF
TRBJ1-5 TRBV2 CASSRDTLRNQPQHF
TRBJ2-5 TRBV29-1 CSVTQRAYQETQYF
TRBJ1-6 TRBV6-5 CASKVQVFYNSPLHF
TRBJ1-5 TRBV30 CAWSGDNNQPQHF
TRBJ1-2 TRBV27 CASSLGTGPYGYTF
TRBJ2-1 TRBV4-3 CASSQDASGYEQFF
TRBJ1-3 TRBV5-1 CASRQGNTIYF